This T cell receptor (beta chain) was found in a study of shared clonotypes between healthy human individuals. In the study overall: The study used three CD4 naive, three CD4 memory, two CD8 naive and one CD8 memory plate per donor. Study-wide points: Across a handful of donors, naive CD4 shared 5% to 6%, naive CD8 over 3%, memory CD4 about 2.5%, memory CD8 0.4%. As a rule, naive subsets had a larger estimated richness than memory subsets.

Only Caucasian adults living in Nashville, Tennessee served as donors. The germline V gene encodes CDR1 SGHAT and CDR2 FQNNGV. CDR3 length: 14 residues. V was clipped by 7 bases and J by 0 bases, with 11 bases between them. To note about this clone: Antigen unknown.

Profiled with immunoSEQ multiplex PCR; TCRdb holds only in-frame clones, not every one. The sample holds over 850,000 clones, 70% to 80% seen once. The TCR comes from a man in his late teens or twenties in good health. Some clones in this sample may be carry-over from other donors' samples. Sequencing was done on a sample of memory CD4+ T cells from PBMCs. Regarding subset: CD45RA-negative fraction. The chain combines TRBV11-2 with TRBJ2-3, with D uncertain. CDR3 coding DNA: TGTGCCAGCACTAAGATTTTAAGCACAGATACGCAGTATTTT. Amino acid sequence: CASTKILSTDTQYF.